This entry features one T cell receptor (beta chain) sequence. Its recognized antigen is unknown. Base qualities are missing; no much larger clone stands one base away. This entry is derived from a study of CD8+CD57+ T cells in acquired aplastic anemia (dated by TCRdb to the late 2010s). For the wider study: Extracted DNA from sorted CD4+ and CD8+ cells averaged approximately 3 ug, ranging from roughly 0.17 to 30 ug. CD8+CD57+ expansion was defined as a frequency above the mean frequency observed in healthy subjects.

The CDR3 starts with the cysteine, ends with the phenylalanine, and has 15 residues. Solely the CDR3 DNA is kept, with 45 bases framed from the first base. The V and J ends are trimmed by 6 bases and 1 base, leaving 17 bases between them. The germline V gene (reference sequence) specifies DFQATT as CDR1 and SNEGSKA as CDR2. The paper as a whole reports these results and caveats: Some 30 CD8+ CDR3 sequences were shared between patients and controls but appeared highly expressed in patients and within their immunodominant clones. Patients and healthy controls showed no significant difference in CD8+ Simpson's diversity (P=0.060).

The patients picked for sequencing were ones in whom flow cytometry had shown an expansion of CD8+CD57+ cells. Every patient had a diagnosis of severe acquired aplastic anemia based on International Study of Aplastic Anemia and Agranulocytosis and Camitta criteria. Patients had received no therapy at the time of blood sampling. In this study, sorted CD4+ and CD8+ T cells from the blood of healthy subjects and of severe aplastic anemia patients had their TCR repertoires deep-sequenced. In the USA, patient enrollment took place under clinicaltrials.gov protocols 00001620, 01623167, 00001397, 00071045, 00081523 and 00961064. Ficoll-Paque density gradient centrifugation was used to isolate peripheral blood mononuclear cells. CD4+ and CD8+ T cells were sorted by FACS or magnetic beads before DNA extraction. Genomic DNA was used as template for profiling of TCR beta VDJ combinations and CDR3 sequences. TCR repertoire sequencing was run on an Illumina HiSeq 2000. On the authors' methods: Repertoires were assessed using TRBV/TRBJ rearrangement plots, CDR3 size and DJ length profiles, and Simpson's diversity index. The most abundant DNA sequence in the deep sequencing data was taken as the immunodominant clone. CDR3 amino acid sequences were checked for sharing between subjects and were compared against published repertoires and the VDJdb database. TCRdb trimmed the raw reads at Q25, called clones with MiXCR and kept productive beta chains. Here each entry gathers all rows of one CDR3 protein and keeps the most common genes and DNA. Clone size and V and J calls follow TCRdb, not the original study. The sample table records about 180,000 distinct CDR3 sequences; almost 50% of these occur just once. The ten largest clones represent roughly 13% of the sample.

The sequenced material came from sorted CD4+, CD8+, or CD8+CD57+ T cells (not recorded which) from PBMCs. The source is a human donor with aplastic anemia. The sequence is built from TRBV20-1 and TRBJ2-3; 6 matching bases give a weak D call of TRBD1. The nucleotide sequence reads TGCAGTGCGCTCGACAGGAATCGAGGCACAGATACGCAGTATTTT. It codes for CSALDRNRGTDTQYF.